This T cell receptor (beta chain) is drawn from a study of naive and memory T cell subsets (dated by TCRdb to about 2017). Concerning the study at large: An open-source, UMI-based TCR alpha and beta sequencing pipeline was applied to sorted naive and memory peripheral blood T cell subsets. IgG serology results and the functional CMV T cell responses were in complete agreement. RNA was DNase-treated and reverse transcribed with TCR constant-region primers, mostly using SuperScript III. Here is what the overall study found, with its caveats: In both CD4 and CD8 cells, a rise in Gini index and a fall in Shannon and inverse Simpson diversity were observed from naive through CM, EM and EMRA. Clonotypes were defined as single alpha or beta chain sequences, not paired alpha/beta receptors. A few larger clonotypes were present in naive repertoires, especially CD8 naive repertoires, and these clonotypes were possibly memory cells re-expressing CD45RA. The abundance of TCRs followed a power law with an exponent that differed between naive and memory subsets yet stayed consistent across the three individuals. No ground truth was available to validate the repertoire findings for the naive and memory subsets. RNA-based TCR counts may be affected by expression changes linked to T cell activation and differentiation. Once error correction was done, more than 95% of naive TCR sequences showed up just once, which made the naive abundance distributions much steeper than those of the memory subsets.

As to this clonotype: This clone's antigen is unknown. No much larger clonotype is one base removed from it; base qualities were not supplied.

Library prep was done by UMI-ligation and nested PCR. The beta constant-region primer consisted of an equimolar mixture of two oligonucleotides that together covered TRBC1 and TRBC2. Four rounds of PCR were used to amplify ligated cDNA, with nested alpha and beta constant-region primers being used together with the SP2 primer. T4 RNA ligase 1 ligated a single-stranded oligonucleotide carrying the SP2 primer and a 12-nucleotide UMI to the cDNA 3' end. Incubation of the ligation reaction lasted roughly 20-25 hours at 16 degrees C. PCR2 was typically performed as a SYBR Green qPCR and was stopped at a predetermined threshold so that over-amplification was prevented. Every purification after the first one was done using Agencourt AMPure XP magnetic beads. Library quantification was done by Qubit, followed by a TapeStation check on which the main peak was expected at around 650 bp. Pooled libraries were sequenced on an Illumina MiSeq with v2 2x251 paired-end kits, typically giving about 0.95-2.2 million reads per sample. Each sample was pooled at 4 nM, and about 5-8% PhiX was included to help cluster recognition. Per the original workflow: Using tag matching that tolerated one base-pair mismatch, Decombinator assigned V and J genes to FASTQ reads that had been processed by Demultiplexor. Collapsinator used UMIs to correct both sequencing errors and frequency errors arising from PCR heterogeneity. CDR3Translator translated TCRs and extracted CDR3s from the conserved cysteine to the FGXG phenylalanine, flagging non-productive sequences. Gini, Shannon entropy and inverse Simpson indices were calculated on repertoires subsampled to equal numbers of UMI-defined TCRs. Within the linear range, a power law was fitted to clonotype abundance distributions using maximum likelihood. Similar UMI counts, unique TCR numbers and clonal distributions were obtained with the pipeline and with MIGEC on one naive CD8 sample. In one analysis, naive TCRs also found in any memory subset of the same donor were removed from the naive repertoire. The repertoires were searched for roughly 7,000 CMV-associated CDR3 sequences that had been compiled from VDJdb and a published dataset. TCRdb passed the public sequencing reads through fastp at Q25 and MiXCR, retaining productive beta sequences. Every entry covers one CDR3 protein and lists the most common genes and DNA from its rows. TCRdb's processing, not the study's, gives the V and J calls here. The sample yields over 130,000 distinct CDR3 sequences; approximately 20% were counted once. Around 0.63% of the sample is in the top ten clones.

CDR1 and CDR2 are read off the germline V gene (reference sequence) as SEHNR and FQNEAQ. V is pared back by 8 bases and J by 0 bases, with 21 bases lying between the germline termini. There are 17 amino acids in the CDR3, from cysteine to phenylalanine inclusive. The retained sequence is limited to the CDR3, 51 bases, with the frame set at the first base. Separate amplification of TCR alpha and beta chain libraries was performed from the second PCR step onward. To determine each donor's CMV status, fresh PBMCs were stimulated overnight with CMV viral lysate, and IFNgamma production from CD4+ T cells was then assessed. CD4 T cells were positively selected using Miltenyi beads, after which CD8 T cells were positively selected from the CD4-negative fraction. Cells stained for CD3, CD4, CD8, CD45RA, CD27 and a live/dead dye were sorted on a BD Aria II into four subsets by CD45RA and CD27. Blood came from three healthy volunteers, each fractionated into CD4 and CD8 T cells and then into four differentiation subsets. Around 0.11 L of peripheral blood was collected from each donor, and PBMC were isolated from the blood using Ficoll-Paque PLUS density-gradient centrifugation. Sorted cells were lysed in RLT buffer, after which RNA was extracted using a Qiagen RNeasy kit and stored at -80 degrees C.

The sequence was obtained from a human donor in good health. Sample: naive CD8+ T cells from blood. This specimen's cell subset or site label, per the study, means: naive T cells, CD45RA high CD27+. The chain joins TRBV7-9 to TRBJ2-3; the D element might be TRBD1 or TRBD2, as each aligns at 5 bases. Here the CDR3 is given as CASPPGRADLSTDTQYF. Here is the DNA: TGTGCCAGCCCCCCGGGGCGGGCAGACCTAAGCACAGATACGCAGTATTTT.